This TCR beta chain came from a study of CD8 T cells in Susac syndrome (dated by TCRdb to about 2019). About the investigation overall: Whether CD8+ T cell activation and differentiation in Susac syndrome was antigen driven was tested using repertoire sequencing.

High-throughput TCR beta sequencing profiled peripheral blood CD8+ and CD4+ T cells from healthy donors, Susac syndrome patients and multiple sclerosis patients. The multiple sclerosis controls were treatment-naive patients who had stable or active relapsing-remitting disease and met the revised McDonald criteria. CD8+ TEMRA cells were enriched by FACS, while bulk CD8+ and CD4+ T cells were purified by magnetic negative isolation. Blood was collected in EDTA tubes and processed within 24 hours, with PBMCs isolated through density gradient centrifugation. PBMCs intended for TCR sequencing were cryopreserved in liquid nitrogen and were subsequently thawed in a 37 degrees C water bath. The sorted or isolated CD4+, CD8+ and CD8+ TEMRA cells had a purity of 90% or higher. V drops 3 bases and J drops 2 bases, leaving 8 bases in between. The germline V gene provides CDR1 MDHEN and CDR2 SYDVKM. The CDR3 starts with the cysteine, ends with the phenylalanine, and has 14 residues. The only DNA kept is the CDR3, 42 bases in frame from the first base.

RNA was extracted using the RNeasy kit, and about 0.5 to 1 ug of the RNA was reverse transcribed with random hexamers. The immunoSEQ multiplex PCR assay, which covers 54 Vbeta and 13 Jbeta segments, was used to amplify TCR beta CDR3 regions. PCR amplification bias was corrected using a synthetic template baseline for primer optimization and computational correction. As for the original processing: Reads were annotated to V, D and J genes according to IMGT and were analyzed with immunoSEQ Analyzer, with only productive sequences retained. To calculate clonality, Shannon entropy was normalized by log2 of the number of productive unique sequences and then subtracted from one. For each patient and control, public and private clones were evaluated among the 100 most prevalent clones. Clones were defined as Susac-specific when absent from the healthy and MS cohorts, from about a thousand published viral clones and from other ImmuneACCESS disease sequences. Clones were called with MiXCR by TCRdb after fastp trimmed the public reads at Q25, and only in-frame beta chains were retained. Identical CDR3 protein sequences are pooled into one entry, listed with their most common genes and DNA. Here the V and J calls rest on TCRdb's processing, not on the authors' analysis. The sample table records roughly 70,000 distinct CDR3 sequences; 96% of these occur just once. Approximately 0.11% of the sample comes from the top ten.

Points the paper makes about the study in general: The number of individuals in the TCR sequencing and HLA analysis was acknowledged as relatively small.

As for this clonotype: Its binding antigen is unknown. Base qualities are not at hand, and no much larger clone is one base apart.

The chain couples TRBV28 to TRBJ2-1; TRBD2 is perhaps the D gene, given 6 matching bases. Sequenced sample: CD4+ T cells from PBMCs. The receptor was derived from a human donor with multiple sclerosis. The CDR3 in this case is CASSFWGAYNEQFF. The DNA sequence is given as TGTGCCAGCAGTTTCTGGGGGGCCTACAATGAGCAGTTCTTC.